These T cell receptor beta chains were read from a single sample in a study of blood T cell repertoires in COVID-19. Here immunoSEQ multiplex PCR was the method, and the copy in TCRdb shows in-frame clones only, minus some. The sample records approximately 400,000 clones, roughly 80% being singletons. The source material was PBMCs or T cells enriched from blood (not recorded which). The receptors shown here come from a woman aged 45-59 years who had recovered from COVID-19. CDR3s include the opening cysteine and the closing phenylalanine or tryptophan. Fields, in order: J gene, clone size, V gene, D gene, CDR3 protein, CDR3 DNA. A D gene is named only where the DNA matches it firmly. Rows may omit the clone size; those that give it use once, few, many or a size class.

TRBJ1-2 | once | TRBV19 | TRBD1 | CASSIGTGPLRGYTF | TGTGCCAGTAGTATTGGGACAGGGCCCCTGCGTGGCTACACCTTC
TRBJ2-1 | once | TRBV19 | TRBD2 | CASSTSSGHNNEQFF | TGTGCCAGTAGTACCTCTAGCGGCCATAACAATGAGCAGTTCTTC
TRBJ1-4 | once | TRBV29-1 | TRBD1 | CSVPGQGNEKLFF | TGCAGCGTCCCGGGACAGGGGAATGAAAAACTGTTTTTT
TRBJ1-5 | NA | TRBV19 | NA | CASSLDSSNQPQHF | TGTGCCAGTAGTCTCGACAGTAGCAATCAGCCCCAGCATTTT
TRBJ2-2 | NA | TRBV7-9 | TRBD1 | CASSFRTGTVNTGELFF | TGTGCCAGCAGCTTCCGTACCGGGACAGTTAACACCGGGGAGCTGTTTTTT
TRBJ1-4 | NA | TRBV11-3 | TRBD1 | CASSPRTGKDEKLFF | TGTGCCAGCAGCCCTCGGACAGGGAAGGATGAAAAACTGTTTTTT
TRBJ1-1 | NA | TRBV4-3 | NA | CASSKVGGTEAFF | TGCGCCAGCAGCAAAGTCGGGGGCACTGAAGCTTTCTTT
TRBJ2-3 | NA | TRBV4-3 | NA | CASSWRRGRGTDTQYF | TGCGCCAGCAGCTGGCGGCGCGGAAGAGGGACAGATACGCAGTATTTT
TRBJ1-2 | NA | TRBV25-1 | TRBD1 | CASSEATGRNYGYTF | TGTGCCAGCAGTGAAGCGACAGGGCGCAACTATGGCTACACCTTC
TRBJ1-6 | NA | TRBV21-1 | NA | CASSTGTGLADLSPLHF | TGTGCCAGCAGTACCGGGACAGGGCTGGCCGATCTTTCACCCCTCCACTTT
TRBJ1-1 | NA | TRBV3-1/TRBV3-2 | NA | CASSQVAGRDTEAFF | TGTGCCAGCAGCCAAGTTGCAGGGAGGGACACTGAAGCTTTCTTT
TRBJ2-3 | NA | TRBV7-6 | TRBD1 | CASSQTGAITDTQYF | TGTGCCAGCAGTCAGACAGGGGCGATCACAGATACGCAGTATTTT
TRBJ2-3 | few | TRBV11-3 | TRBD1 | CASSPGRDRNTQYF | TGTGCCAGCAGTCCCGGTCGGGACAGGAATACGCAGTATTTT
TRBJ1-4 | NA | TRBV5-1 | NA | CASSLGGEVNEKLFF | TGCGCCAGCAGCTTGGGCGGGGAAGTGAATGAAAAACTGTTTTTT
TRBJ2-2 | NA | TRBV5-4 | TRBD2 | CASSFAGGPIGELFF | TGTGCCAGCAGCTTTGCGGGAGGGCCCATCGGGGAGCTGTTTTTT
TRBJ2-5 | few | TRBV7-2 | NA | CASSLKQVGGETQYF | TGTGCCAGCAGCTTAAAACAGGTTGGCGGAGAGACCCAGTACTTC
TRBJ1-5 | NA | TRBV15 | NA | CATSRSRGRGPPSPQHF | TGTGCCACCAGCAGGTCTCGAGGGAGGGGTCCCCCGTCACCCCAGCATTTT
TRBJ2-1 | NA | TRBV9 | TRBD2 | CASSPSGIYNEQFF | TGTGCCAGCAGCCCCAGCGGGATATACAATGAGCAGTTCTTC
TRBJ2-4 | NA | TRBV18 | NA | CASSPFGRGETKNIQYF | TGTGCCAGCTCACCATTTGGGCGGGGAGAGACCAAAAACATTCAGTACTTC
TRBJ1-2 | NA | TRBV7-9 | TRBD1 | CASSLGLAGGGYTF | TGTGCCAGCAGCTTAGGGTTGGCAGGGGGAGGCTACACCTTC
TRBJ1-2 | NA | TRBV3-1/TRBV3-2 | TRBD1 | CASSHWTGLGYTF | TGTGCCAGCAGCCATTGGACAGGTCTTGGCTACACCTTC
TRBJ1-2 | NA | TRBV19 | NA | CASSRGITGHYGYTF | TGTGCCAGTAGTCGCGGAATAACAGGCCACTATGGCTACACCTTC
TRBJ2-3 | NA | TRBV7-2 | NA | CASSSRQITDTQYF | TGTGCCAGCAGCTCCCGACAGATCACAGATACGCAGTATTTT
TRBJ1-1 | NA | TRBV3-1/TRBV3-2 | NA | CASSQPGMNTEAFF | TGTGCCAGCAGCCAACCGGGGATGAACACTGAAGCTTTCTTT
TRBJ2-7 | NA | TRBV11-2 | TRBD2 | CASRPGLAPAYEQYF | TGTGCCAGCAGACCTGGACTAGCGCCCGCCTACGAGCAGTACTTC
TRBJ1-1 | NA | TRBV29-1 | NA | CSVGGTEFGRRTEAFF | TGCAGCGTCGGGGGAACGGAATTCGGACGGCGCACTGAAGCTTTCTTT
TRBJ2-1 | few | TRBV18 | NA | CASSPPIGGPNNEQFF | TGTGCCAGCTCACCTCCCATTGGGGGCCCGAACAATGAGCAGTTCTTC
TRBJ1-6 | NA | TRBV5-1 | TRBD1 | CASSLAAGGNSYNSPLHF | TGCGCCAGCAGCTTGGCGGCAGGGGGAAACTCCTATAATTCACCCCTCCACTTT
TRBJ1-1 | NA | TRBV9 | NA | CASSAGEGGHTEAFF | TGTGCCAGCAGCGCGGGGGAGGGGGGGCACACTGAAGCTTTCTTT
TRBJ1-3 | NA | TRBV6-6 | NA | CASRQAQGNSGNTIYF | TGTGCCAGCAGGCAAGCTCAGGGGAACTCTGGAAACACCATATATTTT
TRBJ2-1 | NA | TRBV19 | NA | CAVDSRGSYNEQFF | TGTGCCGTCGACTCGCGGGGTAGCTACAATGAGCAGTTCTTC
TRBJ1-1 | NA | TRBV5-1 | TRBD1 | CASSLAQGWTEAFF | TGCGCCAGCAGCTTGGCACAGGGGTGGACTGAAGCTTTCTTT
TRBJ2-5 | NA | TRBV27 | TRBD1 | CASSPPRTGGPVETQYF | TGTGCCAGCAGTCCTCCCCGGACAGGGGGCCCGGTAGAGACCCAGTACTTC
TRBJ2-7 | NA | TRBV10-3 | TRBD2 | CAISRTSGGADEQYF | TGTGCCATCAGTAGGACTAGCGGGGGGGCCGACGAGCAGTACTTC
TRBJ2-3 | NA | TRBV4-3 | TRBD2 | CASSQDAPSGGHTSTDTQYF | TGCGCCAGCAGCCAAGATGCCCCTAGCGGGGGTCACACTAGCACAGATACGCAGTATTTT
TRBJ1-5 | NA | TRBV27 | TRBD1 | CASSLWLGQGQPQHF | TGTGCCAGCAGTTTATGGCTGGGACAGGGTCAGCCCCAGCATTTT
TRBJ2-5 | NA | TRBV12-3/TRBV12-4 | NA | CASNRDIQETQYF | TGTGCCAGCAATAGGGACATCCAAGAGACCCAGTACTTC
TRBJ1-1 | few | TRBV6-2/TRBV6-3 | NA | CASSYAGGGFTEAFF | TGTGCCAGCAGTTACGCCGGGGGGGGGTTCACTGAAGCTTTCTTT
TRBJ2-6 | NA | TRBV9 | NA | CASSVRGSGANVLTF | TGTGCCAGCAGCGTACGAGGAAGTGGGGCCAACGTCCTGACTTTC
TRBJ2-2 | NA | TRBV7-9 | NA | CASSPSGVGTGELFF | TGTGCCAGCAGCCCCTCAGGGGTGGGCACCGGGGAGCTGTTTTTT
TRBJ1-2 | NA | TRBV2 | TRBD1 | CASRGDSFYGYTF | TGTGCCAGCAGGGGGGACAGTTTCTATGGCTACACCTTC
TRBJ1-4 | NA | TRBV28 | NA | CASRYPTGSNEKLFF | TGTGCCAGCAGATACCCAACAGGGTCTAATGAAAAACTGTTTTTT
TRBJ1-5 | NA | TRBV18 | NA | CASSPVILSNQPQHF | TGTGCCAGCTCACCCGTGATACTTAGCAATCAGCCCCAGCATTTT
TRBJ2-6 | NA | TRBV19 | NA | CARETGRPPPGANVLTF | TGTGCCAGAGAAACAGGTAGACCCCCCCCTGGGGCCAACGTCCTGACTTTC
TRBJ1-1 | NA | TRBV7-6 | NA | CASSLAGTTLGTEAFF | TGTGCCAGCAGCTTAGCCGGGACTACCCTAGGCACTGAAGCTTTCTTT
TRBJ2-7 | NA | TRBV12-3/TRBV12-4 | NA | CASSLKSGYEQYF | TGTGCCAGCAGTTTAAAGTCGGGCTACGAGCAGTACTTC
TRBJ2-3 | NA | TRBV30 | TRBD2 | CAWSGGTSGKWTDTQYF | TGTGCCTGGAGTGGGGGGACTAGCGGGAAGTGGACAGATACGCAGTATTTT
TRBJ2-1 | NA | TRBV27 | NA | CASSQLYGEQFF | TGTGCCAGCAGCCAACTCTACGGTGAGCAGTTCTTC
TRBJ1-5 | NA | TRBV18 | NA | CASSPAGPNQPQHF | TGTGCCAGCTCACCGGCGGGGCCCAATCAGCCCCAGCATTTT
TRBJ1-1 | once | TRBV7-2 | NA | CASNHQVGGTMNTEAFF | TGTGCCAGCAACCACCAGGTGGGAGGAACCATGAACACTGAAGCTTTCTTT